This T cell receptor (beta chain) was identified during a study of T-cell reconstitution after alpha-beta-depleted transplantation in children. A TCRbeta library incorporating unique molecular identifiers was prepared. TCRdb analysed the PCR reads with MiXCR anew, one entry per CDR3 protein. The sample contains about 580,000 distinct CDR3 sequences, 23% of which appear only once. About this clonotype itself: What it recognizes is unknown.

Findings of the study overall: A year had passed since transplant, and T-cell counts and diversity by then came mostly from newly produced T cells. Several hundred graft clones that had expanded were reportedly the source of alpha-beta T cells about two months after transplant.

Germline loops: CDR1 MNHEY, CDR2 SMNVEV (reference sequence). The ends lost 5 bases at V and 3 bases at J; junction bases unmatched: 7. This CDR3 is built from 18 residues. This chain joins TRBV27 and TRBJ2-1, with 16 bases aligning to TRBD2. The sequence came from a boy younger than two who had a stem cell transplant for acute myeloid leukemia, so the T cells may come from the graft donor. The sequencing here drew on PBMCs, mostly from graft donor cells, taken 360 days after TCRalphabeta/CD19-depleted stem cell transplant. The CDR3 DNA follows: TGTGCCAGCAGTGCGGGACTAGCGGGGGGGCGCAACTACAATGAGCAGTTCTTC. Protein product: CASSAGLAGGRNYNEQFF.